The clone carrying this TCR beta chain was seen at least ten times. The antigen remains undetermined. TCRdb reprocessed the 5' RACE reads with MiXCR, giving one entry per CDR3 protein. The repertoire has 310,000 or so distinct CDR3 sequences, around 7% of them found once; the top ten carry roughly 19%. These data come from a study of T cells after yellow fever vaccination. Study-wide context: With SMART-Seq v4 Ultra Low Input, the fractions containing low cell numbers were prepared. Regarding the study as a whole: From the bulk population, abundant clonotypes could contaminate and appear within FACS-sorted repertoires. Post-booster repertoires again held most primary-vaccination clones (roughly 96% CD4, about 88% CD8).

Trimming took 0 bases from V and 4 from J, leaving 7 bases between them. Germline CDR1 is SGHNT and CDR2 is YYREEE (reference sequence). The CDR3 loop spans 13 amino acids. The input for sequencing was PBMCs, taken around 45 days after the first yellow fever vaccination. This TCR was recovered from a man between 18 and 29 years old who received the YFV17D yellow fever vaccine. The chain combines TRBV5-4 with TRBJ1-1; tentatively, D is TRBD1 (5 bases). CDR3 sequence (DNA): TGTGCCAGCAGCTTGGAAGGGGTCACTGAAGCTTTCTTT. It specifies CASSLEGVTEAFF.